This TCR beta chain stems from a study of blood T cell repertoires in COVID-19. Background on the study: COVID-19 samples, acute and convalescent, were from the United States, Italy and Spain. In each case, the material was cDNA or gDNA derived from T cells, B-cell-depleted T cells, or PBMCs.

Trimming stripped 3 bases from V and 5 bases from J, with 13 bases between. The germline CDR1 and CDR2 sequences are MNHEY and SMNVEV (reference sequence). The CDR3 loop spans 14 amino acids. Per the original data handling: By means of reference gene primer amplification, nucleated cell counts were estimated. Only in-frame clones appear in the TCRdb table, and some are missing; sequencing was by immunoSEQ multiplex PCR. V and J calls and clone size are as listed in that table; D and trimming were resolved from the DNA. This sample has 50,000 to 70,000 clones, with around nine tenths found just once. The sequenced material came from peripheral blood. The chain combines TRBV27 with TRBJ1-1, with TRBD1 as a possible D gene (6 bases). This TCR came from a man in his fifties or sixties with acute or convalescent COVID-19. The CDR3 here is CASSFGTSGTEAFF. CDR3 DNA sequence: TGTGCCAGCAGTTTCGGGACATCGGGAACTGAAGCTTTCTTT.